This passage covers 15 T cell receptor beta chains from one sample sequenced in a study of blood T cell repertoires in COVID-19. Clones were sequenced by immunoSEQ multiplex PCR, and TCRdb holds only the in-frame ones, with some missing. The repertoire holds roughly 260,000 clones, with about 89% as singletons. The sample comprised peripheral blood. These receptors all stem from a man between 40 and 49 years old who had recovered from COVID-19.

V usage is TRBV9 and J usage is TRBJ2-6; the match to TRBD2 covers 14 bases. Per the germline V gene, CDR1 is SGDLS and CDR2 is YYNGEE. The CDR3 covers 18 residues. Trimming at V came to 4 bases and at J to 2 bases, leaving 5 bases not matched to a gene. DNA of the CDR3: TGTGCCAGCAGCCTCGGACTAGCGGGGGGACCTGGGGCCAACGTCCTGACTTTC. This codes for CASSLGLAGGPGANVLTF.

The V and J genes are TRBV28 and TRBJ2-5; 8 bases match TRBD2. The CDR3 is made up of 15 amino acids. CDR1 MDHEN and CDR2 SYDVKM come from the germline V gene. Losses at the gene ends were 5 bases for V and 5 bases for J; bases not matched to a gene: 10. In DNA form, the CDR3 reads TGTGCCAGCAGTGCTCGGGGTAGCGGGACCGAGACCCAGTACTTC. As protein: CASSARGSGTETQYF.

The V gene is TRBV6-1, the J gene TRBJ2-3, with TRBD1 matching over 10 bases. CDR1 is MNHNS, CDR2 SASEGT, per germline. Unmatched junction bases numbered 11, after V lost 2 bases and J lost 12 bases. CDR3 length: 15 residues. CDR3 sequence: CASSETGTGVSSQYF. The CDR3 bases are TGTGCCAGCAGTGAAACCGGGACAGGGGTTTCTAGCCAGTATTTT.

This clone turned up a few times. The chain uses TRBV19 and TRBJ2-4; 9 nucleotides agree with TRBD1. The CDR3 extends over 14 amino acids. Germline V gives CDR1 LNHDA, CDR2 SQIVND (reference sequence). The V and J ends lost 4 bases and 10 bases, in that order; junction bases with no gene match: 8. The CDR3 DNA follows: TGTGCCAGTAGTAAGGGACAGGGACTCCTTATTCAGTACTTC. Protein: CASSKGQGLLIQYF.

There are many counts of this clone. This chain links TRBV9 with TRBJ2-2; maybe TRBD1 (5 bases). Germline CDR1 reads SGDLS; CDR2 reads YYNGEE. Trimming took 4 bases from V and 4 from J, leaving 14 bases between them. This CDR3 contains 15 residues. The CDR3 region is CASSPPGFGTGELFF. The CDR3 DNA is TGTGCCAGCAGCCCCCCAGGGTTCGGCACCGGGGAGCTGTTTTTT.

This chain joins TRBV5-4 and TRBJ2-7; weak D call: TRBD1 (6 bases). The length of the CDR3 is 17 residues. Per the germline V gene, CDR1 is SGHNT and CDR2 is YYREEE (reference sequence). Trimming took off 3 bases at V and 2 bases at J, with 21 bases between the two ends. The CDR3 coding sequence is TGTGCCAGCAGCTCCAGGGTTTCGGCAGGGGCCGCCTACGAGCAGTACTTC. This encodes CASSSRVSAGAAYEQYF.

Only a few counts were recorded for this clone. The rearrangement uses TRBV7-2 and TRBJ2-7; the D is unclear. Deletions cut 0 bases from V and 6 bases from J, with 9 bases between. The CDR3 spans 13 residues. The germline gives CDR1 SGHTA, CDR2 FQGNSA. The CDR3 sequence is CASSLALGREQYF. CDR3 nucleotide sequence: TGTGCCAGCAGCTTAGCGCTAGGCCGCGAGCAGTACTTC.

The genes are TRBV6-2 or TRBV6-3 and TRBJ2-7, with TRBD1 matching over 8 bases. Per the germline V gene, CDR1 is MNHEY and CDR2 is SVGEGT. V lost 5 bases and J lost 5; bases outside the gene matches: 17. This CDR3 spans 17 amino acids. The CDR3 spells CASSPGDWTGLGNEQYF. The DNA for the CDR3 is TGTGCCAGCAGTCCCGGGGACTGGACAGGGCTGGGGAACGAGCAGTACTTC.

V is TRBV18 and J is TRBJ1-1, with D unresolved. There are 14 residues in the CDR3. V shed 3 bases and J shed 0 bases, with 8 bases lying between them. Germline CDR1 reads KGHSH; CDR2 reads LQKENI. The CDR3 DNA sequence: TGTGCCAGCTCACCGGCAGAAATGAACACTGAAGCTTTCTTT. This codes for CASSPAEMNTEAFF.

The chain couples TRBV7-8 to TRBJ1-6; 9 bases fit TRBD1. The CDR3 runs 16 residues. CDR1 and CDR2 from the germline V gene are SGHVS and FQNEAQ. V trimming: 1 base; J trimming: 9 bases; junction bases outside the gene matches: 7. CDR3 DNA sequence: TGTGCCAGCAGCTTAGGAACAGGGGGCGCACCTTCACCCCTCCACTTT. It encodes CASSLGTGGAPSPLHF.

The chain links TRBV9 to TRBJ1-3, with TRBD1 identical over 12 bases. The trim removed 4 bases at V and 3 bases at J, leaving 5 bases unmatched. This CDR3 contains 16 residues. Germline assignment: CDR1 SGDLS and CDR2 YYNGEE. The CDR3 sequence is CASSPRDRGLGNTIYF. CDR3 DNA sequence: TGTGCCAGCAGCCCCCGGGACAGGGGGCTTGGAAACACCATATATTTT.

The chain links TRBV9 to TRBJ2-3; unclear D gene. With 2 bases removed from V and 4 bases from J, the gap between germline ends came to 8 bases. The length of the CDR3 is 13 residues. Germline-derived CDR1 and CDR2 are SGDLS and YYNGEE. CDR3 loop: CASSVLRADTQYF. The DNA of the CDR3 is TGTGCCAGCAGCGTTCTTCGGGCAGATACGCAGTATTTT.

This clone was recorded only once. The rearrangement links TRBV4-3 to TRBJ2-6; 11 nucleotides agree with TRBD1. V was pared by 1 base and J by 0 bases, with 2 bases of the junction left unmatched. The CDR3 is 18 amino acids. The germline CDR1 and CDR2 sequences are LGHNA and YSLEER. CDR3 sequence: CASSQAGTGGSGANVLTF. The CDR3 DNA reads TGCGCCAGCAGCCAAGCCGGGACAGGGGGCTCTGGGGCCAACGTCCTGACTTTC.

This clone was picked up one time. The chain carries TRBV7-8 and TRBJ1-1; D is ambiguous. Per the germline V gene, CDR1 is SGHVS and CDR2 is FQNEAQ. V lost 7 bases and J 0 bases, leaving 15 bases between the germline ends. CDR3 length equals 15 residues. The DNA for the CDR3 is TGTGCCAGCAACCAATTACAGCTCATGAACACTGAAGCTTTCTTT. It codes for CASNQLQLMNTEAFF.

The chain employs TRBV6-1 and TRBJ1-2; D remains ambiguous. V shed 2 bases and J shed 4 bases, with 8 bases lying between them. The CDR3 loop spans 13 amino acids. Looked up from germline, CDR1 is MNHNS and CDR2 is SASEGT. The CDR3 loop reads CASSESPGYGYTF. The CDR3 DNA is TGTGCCAGCAGTGAAAGTCCAGGCTATGGCTACACCTTC.